This TCR beta chain came from a study of T cells in women clearing cervical HPV infection listed by TCRdb under 2018. With regard to the full study: The cases were 20 to 30 women with histologically confirmed HPV16-related CIN3 or worse, and 2 of those women had invasive cancers. A median age of roughly 33 years was observed in cases versus over 37 in controls, and no significant differences in baseline characteristics were found. Because only a few women had HLA typing data, the possibility that HLA type acted as a confounder could not be ruled out. In the parent cohort, around 9,900 women aged 18 or older were enrolled in Guanacaste, Costa Rica, during 1993 to 1994 and then followed for under 9 years. Five blinded duplicates per group were added as quality controls, so that 60 or so samples were obtained: approximately 50 participants and some 10 replicates. For cases, the median interval between lesion detection and blood sampling was roughly 140 days, with an interquartile range of roughly 80 to 200 days. Cases and controls were matched on age within five years and on year of sample collection. Blood from cases was collected at the visit at which the lesion was first identified, whereas blood from controls was collected once infection was no longer detected. The exploratory proof-of-principle case-control study was nested within the Guanacaste HPV Natural History Study in Costa Rica and compared TCR repertoires across cervical HPV16 outcomes. The 20 to 25 controls were women who cleared a single incident HPV16 infection within 12 months without developing precancer or cancer. What the authors observed across the whole study: Significantly higher TCR repertoire richness was observed in CIN3+ cases than in controls across sequencing depths, whereas no difference in evenness was found. Because T-cell numbers per sample were unknown, differences in richness could reflect varying T-cell content rather than repertoire biology. Whether associations preceded infection or resulted from infection could not be shown with the cross-sectional design, and effector/memory subsets and HPV-specific T cells were not isolated. Random forest classifiers combining richness and V gene abundances distinguished cases from controls with an estimated AUC of 0.8 to 0.9.

A word on this clone: It lacks a known antigen.

Every participant had a single incident cervical HPV16 infection, and women with prevalent HPV16 infections were excluded. Cervical HPV DNA was detected with MY09/MY11 PCR, and genotyping was done by dot-blot hybridization. Less than 19 mL of heparinized blood was centrifuged, after which the buffy coat was aliquoted, frozen at -30 degrees C, and then stored at -80 degrees C. QIAGEN kits were used to extract genomic DNA from buffy coat specimens. Using the immunoSEQ assay, multiplex PCR amplified TCR beta CDR3 regions from an average of around 1,300 ng of genomic DNA per sample. The assay corrected primer bias using a complete synthetic TCR repertoire to establish an amplification baseline. Amplicons were sequenced on the Illumina platform. Under the source paper's analysis protocol: Sequences were error-corrected by clustering with frequency ratios and a modified nearest-neighbor algorithm and were then analyzed in the immunoSEQ Analyzer with IMGT gene definitions. At each rarefaction depth, TCR richness and evenness were averaged over 20 rarefaction repeats, and samples with fewer sequences than the depth were excluded. Wilcoxon rank sum tests with FDR correction were used to compare relative abundances of V, D and J genes between the groups. Blinded duplicates gave an intraclass correlation of around 96% for TCR richness and an average of roughly 76% across roughly 69 gene segments. What TCRdb holds here is the immuneACCESS table cut down to in-frame rearrangements. Part of the clones is not present; checked against another copy, under half of the missing clones reflect an unresolved V gene, and the others are unexplained. That table furnishes V, J and clone size, whereas the DNA furnished D and trimming. The table held for this sample gives roughly 23,000 clones. The ten largest clones add up to more than 8% of the sample.

The sample taken for sequencing was blood buffy coat. The TCR comes from a woman aged 18 to 75 with a cervical HPV16 infection that either progressed to CIN3+ or cleared (not recorded which).

CDR3 region: CASSSAPQGASNQPQHF. The sequenced part of the CDR3 DNA is TGTGCCAGCAGCTCAGCGCCACAGGGGGCGAGCAATCAGCCC. The chain is assembled from TRBV7-2 and TRBJ1-5, with 9 bases in between that match TRBD1. With the read ending 3 residues before the CDR3 end, the germline J gene is used to fill in that end. The CDR3 spans 17 residues, from the cysteine through the phenylalanine. Sequencing covers 42 bases of the CDR3, shown here with the frame starting at base 1. CDR1 SGHTA and CDR2 FQGNSA were looked up in the germline V gene. Trimming removed 4 bases from V and 1 base from J; the gene matches leave 8 bases unexplained. The CDR3, completed at both ends by the reference TRBV7-2 and TRBJ1-5 genes, gives the full variable domain GAGVSQSPSNKVTEKGKDVELRCDPISGHTALYWYRQSLGQGLEFLIYFQGNSAPDKSGLPSDRFSAERTGGSVSTLTIQRTQQEDSAVYLCASSSAPQGASNQPQHFGDGTRLSIL.